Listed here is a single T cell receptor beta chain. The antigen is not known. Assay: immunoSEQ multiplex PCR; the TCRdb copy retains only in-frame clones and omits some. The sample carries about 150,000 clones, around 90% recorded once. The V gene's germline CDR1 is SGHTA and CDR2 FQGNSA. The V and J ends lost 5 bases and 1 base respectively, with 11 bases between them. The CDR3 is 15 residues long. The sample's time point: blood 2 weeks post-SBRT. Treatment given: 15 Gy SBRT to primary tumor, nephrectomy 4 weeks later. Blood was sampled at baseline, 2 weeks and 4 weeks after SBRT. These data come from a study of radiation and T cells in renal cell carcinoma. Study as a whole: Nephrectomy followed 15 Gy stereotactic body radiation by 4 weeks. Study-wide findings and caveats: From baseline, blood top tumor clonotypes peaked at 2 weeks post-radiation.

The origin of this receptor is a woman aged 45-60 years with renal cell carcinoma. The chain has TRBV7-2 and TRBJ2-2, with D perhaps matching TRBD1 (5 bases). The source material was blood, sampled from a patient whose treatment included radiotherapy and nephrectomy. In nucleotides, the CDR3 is TGTGCCAGCAGCCGACAGACTCAGAACACCGGGGAGCTGTTTTTT. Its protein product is CASSRQTQNTGELFF.